This T cell receptor (beta chain) was captured in a study of cytomegalovirus exposure and HLA in healthy donors. Study-wide results and caveats: An observed cluster of highly shared sequence variants was recorded as a likely sequencing artifact.

CDR3 length equals 15 residues. Trimming at V came to 6 bases and at J to 0 bases, leaving 6 bases not matched to a gene. Germline values: CDR1 SNHLY, CDR2 FYNNEI. This clone came up once. Antigen specificity is unknown. PCR primers comprised 60 Vbeta and 13 Jbeta primers. Method: immunoSEQ multiplex PCR; TCRdb's copy keeps in-frame clones and lacks some. Counted here are about 170,000 clones, 70% to 90% occurring once; the ten biggest clones make up around 2.6%. The chain joins TRBV2 to TRBJ1-1; 8 bases agree with TRBD1. The receptor comes from a young man in good health and CMV-seropositive. The specimen was PBMCs. CDR3 region: CASSDRGRMNTEAFF. In nucleotides, the CDR3 is TGTGCCAGCAGCGACAGGGGCAGGATGAACACTGAAGCTTTCTTT.